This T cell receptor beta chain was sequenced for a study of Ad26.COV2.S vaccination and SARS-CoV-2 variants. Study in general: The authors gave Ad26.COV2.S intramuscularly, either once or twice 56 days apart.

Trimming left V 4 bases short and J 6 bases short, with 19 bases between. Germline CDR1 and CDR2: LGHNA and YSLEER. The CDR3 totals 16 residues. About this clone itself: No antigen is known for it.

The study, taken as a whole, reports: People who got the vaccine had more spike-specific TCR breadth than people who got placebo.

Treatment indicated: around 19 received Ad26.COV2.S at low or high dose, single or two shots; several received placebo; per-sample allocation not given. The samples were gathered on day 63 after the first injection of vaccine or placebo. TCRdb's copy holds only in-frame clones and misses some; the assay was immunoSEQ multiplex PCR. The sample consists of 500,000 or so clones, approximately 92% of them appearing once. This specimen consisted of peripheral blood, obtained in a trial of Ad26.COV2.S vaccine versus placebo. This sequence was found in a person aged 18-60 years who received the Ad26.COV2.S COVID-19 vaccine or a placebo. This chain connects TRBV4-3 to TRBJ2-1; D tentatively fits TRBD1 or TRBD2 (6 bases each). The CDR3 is CASSLYGGGRSNEQFF. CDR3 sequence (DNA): TGCGCCAGCAGCCTTTACGGGGGCGGTCGGTCCAATGAGCAGTTCTTC.